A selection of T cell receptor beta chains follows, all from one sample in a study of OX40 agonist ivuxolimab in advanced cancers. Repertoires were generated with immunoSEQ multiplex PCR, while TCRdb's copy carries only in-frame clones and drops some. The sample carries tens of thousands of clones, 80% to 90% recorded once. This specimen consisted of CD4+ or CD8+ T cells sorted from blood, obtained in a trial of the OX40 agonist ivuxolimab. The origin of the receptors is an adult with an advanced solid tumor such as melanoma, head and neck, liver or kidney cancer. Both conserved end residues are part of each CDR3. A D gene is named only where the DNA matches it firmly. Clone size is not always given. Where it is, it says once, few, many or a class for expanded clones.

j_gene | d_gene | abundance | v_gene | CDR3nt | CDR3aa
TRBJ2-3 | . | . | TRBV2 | TGTGCCAGCAGTGCTTTGCGACAGGAGACCACAGATACGCAGTATTTT | CASSALRQETTDTQYF
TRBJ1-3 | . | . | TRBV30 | TGTGCCTGGAGTGTTCCCGGGAACAGGGCTGGAAACACCATATATTTT | CAWSVPGNRAGNTIYF
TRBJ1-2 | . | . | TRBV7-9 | TGTGCCAGCAGCTTAGAGCATCCAAGCTATGGCTACACCTTC | CASSLEHPSYGYTF
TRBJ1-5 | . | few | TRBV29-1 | TGCAGCCCCTTGGACAGCAATCAGCCCCAGCATTTT | CSPLDSNQPQHF
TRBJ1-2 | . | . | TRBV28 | TGTGCCAGCAGTTTATCGAAATGGGACGGCTACACCTTC | CASSLSKWDGYTF
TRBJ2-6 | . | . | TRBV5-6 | TGTGCCAGCAGCTTGTCACCCCCGACCTCTGGGGCCAACGTCCTGACTTTC | CASSLSPPTSGANVLTF
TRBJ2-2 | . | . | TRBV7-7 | TGTGCTAGCAGCCCGCGGTTTGGGGCCACCGGGGAGCTGTTTTTT | CASSPRFGATGELFF
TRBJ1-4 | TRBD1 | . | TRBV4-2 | TGTGCCAGCAGCCAAGAGAGGGTCCGACAGGGGGCGGCATCTGAAAAACTGTTTTTT | CASSQERVRQGAASEKLFF
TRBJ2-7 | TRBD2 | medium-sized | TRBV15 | TGTGCCACCAGCAGAGGGCGGACTAGCGGGTGGGAGCAGTACTTC | CATSRGRTSGWEQYF
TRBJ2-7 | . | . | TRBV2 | TGTGCCAGCAGTGAAAGGGGTAGGGCTAGCCGAGAAAACTACGAGCAGTACTTC | CASSERGRASRENYEQYF
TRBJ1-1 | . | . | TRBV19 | TGTGCCAGTAGAGGCAGGGATCGGATGAACACTGAAGCTTTCTTT | CASRGRDRMNTEAFF
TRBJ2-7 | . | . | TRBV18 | TGTGCCAGCTCCAACCCCGGAGAGCAGTACTTC | CASSNPGEQYF
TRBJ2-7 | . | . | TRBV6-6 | TGTGCCACCCGGACACTCAACTACGAGCAGTACTTC | CATRTLNYEQYF
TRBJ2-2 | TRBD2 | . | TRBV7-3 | TGTGTCAGCAGCTTAGGCCTAGCGGAAGCCGGGGAGCTGTTTTTT | CVSSLGLAEAGELFF
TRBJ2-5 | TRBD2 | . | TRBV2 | TGTGCCAGCACATCTGGCGGGAGGGCCAGGGAGACCCAGTACTTC | CASTSGGRARETQYF
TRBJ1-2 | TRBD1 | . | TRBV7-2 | TGTGCCAGCAGCTTATGGGACAGGGACTATGGCTACACCTTC | CASSLWDRDYGYTF
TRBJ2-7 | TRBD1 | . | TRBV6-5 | TGTGCCAGCAGTTCCGGGACAGGGCTGTACGAGCAGTACTTC | CASSSGTGLYEQYF
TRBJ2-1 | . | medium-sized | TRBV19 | TGTGCCAGTAGTATCCGGACATGGAATGAGCAGTTCTTC | CASSIRTWNEQFF
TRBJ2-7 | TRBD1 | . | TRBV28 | TGTGCCAGCAGCTCCCCCAGGGGGTTCACCTACGAGCAGTACTTC | CASSSPRGFTYEQYF
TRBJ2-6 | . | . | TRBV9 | TGTGCCAGCAGCCCCCCGAAGTTTTTTAGCTCTGGGGCCAACGTCCTGACTTTC | CASSPPKFFSSGANVLTF
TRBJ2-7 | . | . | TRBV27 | TGTGCCAGCAGTCGTGGCGGAACCTACGAGCAGTACTTC | CASSRGGTYEQYF
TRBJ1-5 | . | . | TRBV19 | TGTGCCAGTAGTATAGACAGGGAAGTAGGTCAGCCCCAGCATTTT | CASSIDREVGQPQHF
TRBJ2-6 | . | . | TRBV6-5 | TGTGCCAGCAGTCCGGCAAGCTCTGGGGCCAACGTCCTGACTTTC | CASSPASSGANVLTF
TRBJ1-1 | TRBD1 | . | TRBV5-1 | TGCGCCAGCTCCTCGACAGGGTCTGGGGCCACTGAAGCTTTCTTT | CASSSTGSGATEAFF
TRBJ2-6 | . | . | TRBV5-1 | TGCGCCAGCAGCTTGCGGGGCTCAGGGGCCAACGTCCTGACTTTC | CASSLRGSGANVLTF
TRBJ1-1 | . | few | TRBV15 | TGTGCCACCAGCAGAGATCTGAGGGTCGGCACTGAAGCTTTCTTT | CATSRDLRVGTEAFF
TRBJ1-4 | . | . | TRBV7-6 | TGTGCCAGCAGCTTAGATGGACAATCAAGTGAAAAACTGTTTTTT | CASSLDGQSSEKLFF